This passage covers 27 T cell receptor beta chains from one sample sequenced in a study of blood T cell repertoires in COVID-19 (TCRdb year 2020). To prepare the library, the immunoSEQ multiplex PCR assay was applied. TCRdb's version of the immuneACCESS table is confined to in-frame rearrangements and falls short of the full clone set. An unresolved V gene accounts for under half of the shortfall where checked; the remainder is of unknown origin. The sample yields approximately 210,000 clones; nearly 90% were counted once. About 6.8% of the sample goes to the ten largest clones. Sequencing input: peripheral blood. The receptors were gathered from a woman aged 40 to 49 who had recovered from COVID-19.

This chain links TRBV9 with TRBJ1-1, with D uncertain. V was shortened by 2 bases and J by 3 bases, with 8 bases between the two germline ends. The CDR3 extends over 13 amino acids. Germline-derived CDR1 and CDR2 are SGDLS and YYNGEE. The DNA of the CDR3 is TGTGCCAGCAGCGTTGGCAGTTACACTGAAGCTTTCTTT. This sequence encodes CASSVGSYTEAFF.

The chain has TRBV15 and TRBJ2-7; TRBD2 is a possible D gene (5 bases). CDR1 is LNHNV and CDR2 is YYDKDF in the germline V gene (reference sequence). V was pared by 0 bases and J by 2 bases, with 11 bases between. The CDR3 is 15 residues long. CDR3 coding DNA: TGTGCCACCAGCAGAGACCATAGCGAAACCTACGAGCAGTACTTC. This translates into CATSRDHSETYEQYF.

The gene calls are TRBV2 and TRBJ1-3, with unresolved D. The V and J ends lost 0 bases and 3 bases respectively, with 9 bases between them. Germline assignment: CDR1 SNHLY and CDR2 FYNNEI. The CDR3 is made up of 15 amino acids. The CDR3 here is CASSEARGDGNTIYF. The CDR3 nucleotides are TGTGCCAGCAGTGAAGCGCGAGGCGATGGAAACACCATATATTTT.

The CDR3 sequence is CASSRAEGHSYNEQFF. The CDR3 bases are TGCGCCAGCAGCCGGGCGGAGGGCCACTCCTACAATGAGCAGTTCTTC. The rearrangement joins TRBV5-1 to TRBJ2-1; tentative D call: TRBD2 (6 bases). From germline, CDR1 is SGHRS and CDR2 YFSETQ. Trimming took off 4 bases at V and 0 bases at J, with 14 bases between the two ends. The CDR3 has 16 amino acids.

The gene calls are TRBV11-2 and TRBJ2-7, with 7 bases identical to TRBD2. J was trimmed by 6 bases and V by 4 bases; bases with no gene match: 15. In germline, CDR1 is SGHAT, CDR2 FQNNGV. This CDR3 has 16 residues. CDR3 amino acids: CASSWGGSLAQTEQYF. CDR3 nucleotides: TGTGCCAGCAGCTGGGGGGGGAGTCTAGCGCAAACCGAGCAGTACTTC. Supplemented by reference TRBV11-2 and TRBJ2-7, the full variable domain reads EAGVAQSPRYKIIEKRQSVAFWCNPISGHATLYWYQQILGQGPKLLIQFQNNGVVDDSQLPKDRFSAERLKGVDSTLKIQPAKLEDSAVYLCASSWGGSLAQTEQYFGPGTRLTVT.

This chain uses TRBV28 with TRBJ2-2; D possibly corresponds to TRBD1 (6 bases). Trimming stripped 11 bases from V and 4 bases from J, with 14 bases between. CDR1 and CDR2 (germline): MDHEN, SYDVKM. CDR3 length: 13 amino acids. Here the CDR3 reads CAGLTGPTGELFF. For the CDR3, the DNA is TGTGCCGGACTTACAGGGCCCACCGGGGAGCTGTTTTTT.

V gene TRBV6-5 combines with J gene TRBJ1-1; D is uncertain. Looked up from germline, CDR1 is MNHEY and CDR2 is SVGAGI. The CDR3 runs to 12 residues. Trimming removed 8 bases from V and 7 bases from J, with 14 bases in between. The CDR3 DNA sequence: TGTGCCAGCGGAGGGCAGAACTATGAAGCTTTCTTT. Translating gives CASGGQNYEAFF.

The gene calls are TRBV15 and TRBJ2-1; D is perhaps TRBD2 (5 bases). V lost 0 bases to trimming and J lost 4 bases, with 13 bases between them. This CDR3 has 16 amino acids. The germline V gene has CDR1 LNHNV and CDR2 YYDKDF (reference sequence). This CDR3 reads CATSRDLASRYNEQFF. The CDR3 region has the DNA TGTGCCACCAGCAGAGATCTAGCTTCTCGGTACAATGAGCAGTTCTTC. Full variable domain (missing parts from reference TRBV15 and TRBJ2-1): DAMVIQNPRYQVTQFGKPVTLSCSQTLNHNVMYWYQQKSSQAPKLLFHYYDKDFNNEADTPDNFQSRRPNTSFCFLDIRSPGLGDTAMYLCATSRDLASRYNEQFFGPGTRLTVL.

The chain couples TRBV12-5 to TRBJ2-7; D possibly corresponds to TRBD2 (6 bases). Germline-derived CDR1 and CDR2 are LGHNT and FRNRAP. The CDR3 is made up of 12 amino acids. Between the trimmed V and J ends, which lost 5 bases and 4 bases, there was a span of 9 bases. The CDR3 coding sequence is TGTGCTAGTGGTACGGAGGGTTACGAGCAGTACTTC. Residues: CASGTEGYEQYF.

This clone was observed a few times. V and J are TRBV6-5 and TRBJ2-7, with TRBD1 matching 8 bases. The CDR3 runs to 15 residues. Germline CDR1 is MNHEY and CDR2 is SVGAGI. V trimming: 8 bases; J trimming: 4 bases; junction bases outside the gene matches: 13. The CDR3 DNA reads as TGTGCCAGCCGATGGGAGGCCAGGGGGCGGTACGAGCAGTACTTC. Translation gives CASRWEARGRYEQYF.

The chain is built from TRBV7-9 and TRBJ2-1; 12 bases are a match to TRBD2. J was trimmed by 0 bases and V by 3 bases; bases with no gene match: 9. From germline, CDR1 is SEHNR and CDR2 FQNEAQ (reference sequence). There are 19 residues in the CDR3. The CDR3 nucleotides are TGTGCCAGCAGCTTGGCGGGACTAGCGGGCGGTAGCTCCTACAATGAGCAGTTCTTC. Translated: CASSLAGLAGGSSYNEQFF.

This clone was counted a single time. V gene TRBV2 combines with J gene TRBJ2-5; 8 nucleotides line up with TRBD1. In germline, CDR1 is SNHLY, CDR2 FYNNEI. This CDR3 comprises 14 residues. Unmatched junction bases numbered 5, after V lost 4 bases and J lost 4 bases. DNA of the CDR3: TGTGCCAGCAGTGTTCCCCAGGGGGCAGAGACCCAGTACTTC. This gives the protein CASSVPQGAETQYF.

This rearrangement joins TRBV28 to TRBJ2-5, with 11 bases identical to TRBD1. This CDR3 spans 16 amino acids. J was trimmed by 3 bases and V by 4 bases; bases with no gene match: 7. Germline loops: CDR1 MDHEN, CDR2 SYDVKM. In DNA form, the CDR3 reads TGTGCCAGCAGTTATGTCCCGGGACAGGGGGAAGAGACCCAGTACTTC. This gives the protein CASSYVPGQGEETQYF.

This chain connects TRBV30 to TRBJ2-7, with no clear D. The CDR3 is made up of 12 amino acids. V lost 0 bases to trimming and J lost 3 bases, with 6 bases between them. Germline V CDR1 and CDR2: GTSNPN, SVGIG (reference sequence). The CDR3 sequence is CAWSVSLYEQYF. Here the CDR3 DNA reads TGTGCCTGGAGTGTATCACTCTACGAGCAGTACTTC.

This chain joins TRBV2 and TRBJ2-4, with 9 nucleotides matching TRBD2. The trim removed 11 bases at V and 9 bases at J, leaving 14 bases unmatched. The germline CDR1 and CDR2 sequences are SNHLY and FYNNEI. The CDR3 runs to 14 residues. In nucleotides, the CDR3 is TGTGCCGCGGGGGGGCGGCTTGACTCGGGCATTCAGTACTTC. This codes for CAAGGRLDSGIQYF.

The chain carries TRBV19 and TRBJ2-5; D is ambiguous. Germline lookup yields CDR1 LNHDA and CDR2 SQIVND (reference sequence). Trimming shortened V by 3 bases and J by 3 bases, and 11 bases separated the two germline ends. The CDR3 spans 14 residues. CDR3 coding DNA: TGTGCCAGTAGTATTGGCCATATGGAAGAGACCCAGTACTTC. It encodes CASSIGHMEETQYF.

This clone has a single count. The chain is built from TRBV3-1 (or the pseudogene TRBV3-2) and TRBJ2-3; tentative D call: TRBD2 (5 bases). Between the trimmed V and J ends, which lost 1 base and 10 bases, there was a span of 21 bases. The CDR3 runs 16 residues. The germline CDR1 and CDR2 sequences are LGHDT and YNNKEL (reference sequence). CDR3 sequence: CASSQGWRLALKAQYF. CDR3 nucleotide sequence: TGTGCCAGCAGCCAAGGATGGAGGCTAGCTTTGAAGGCGCAGTATTTT.

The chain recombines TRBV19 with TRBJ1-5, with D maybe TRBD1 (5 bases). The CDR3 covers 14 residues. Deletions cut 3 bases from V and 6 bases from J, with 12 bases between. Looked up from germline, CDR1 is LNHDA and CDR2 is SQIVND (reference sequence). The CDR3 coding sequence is TGTGCCAGTAGTATGGGCGGGGCCGGTCAGCCCCAGCATTTT. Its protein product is CASSMGGAGQPQHF. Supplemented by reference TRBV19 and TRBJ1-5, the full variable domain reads DGGITQSPKYLFRKEGQNVTLSCEQNLNHDAMYWYRQDPGQGLRLIYYSQIVNDFQKGDIAEGYSVSREKKESFPLTVTSAQKNPTAFYLCASSMGGAGQPQHFGDGTRLSIL.

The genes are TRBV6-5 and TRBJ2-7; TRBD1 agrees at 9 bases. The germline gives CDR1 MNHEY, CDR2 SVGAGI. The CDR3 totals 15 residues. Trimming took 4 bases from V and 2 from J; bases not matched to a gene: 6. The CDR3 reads CASSSPDRGTYEQYF. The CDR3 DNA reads TGTGCCAGCAGTTCCCCGGACAGGGGAACCTACGAGCAGTACTTC.

As DNA, the CDR3 is TGTGCCAGCAGCCCGGCGAGCGGGGCCTACGTTGAGCAGTACTTC. Translating gives CASSPASGAYVEQYF. This chain links TRBV7-6 with TRBJ2-7; 7 positions agree with TRBD2. V was clipped by 5 bases and J by 7 bases; unmatched bases: 14. In germline, CDR1 is SGHVS, CDR2 FNYEAQ. The CDR3 runs 15 residues. Based on the CDR3 plus reference TRBV7-6 and TRBJ2-7, the full variable domain is GAGVSQSPRYKVTKRGQDVALRCDPISGHVSLYWYRQALGQGPEFLTYFNYEAQQDKSGLPNDRFSAERPEGSISTLTIQRTEQRDSAMYRCASSPASGAYVEQYFGPGTRLTVT.

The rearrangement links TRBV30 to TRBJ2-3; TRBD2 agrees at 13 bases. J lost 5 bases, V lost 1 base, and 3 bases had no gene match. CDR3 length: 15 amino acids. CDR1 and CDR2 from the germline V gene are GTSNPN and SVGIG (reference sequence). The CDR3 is CAWSGLAGGGDTQYF. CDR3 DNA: TGTGCCTGGAGTGGACTAGCGGGAGGAGGAGATACGCAGTATTTT.

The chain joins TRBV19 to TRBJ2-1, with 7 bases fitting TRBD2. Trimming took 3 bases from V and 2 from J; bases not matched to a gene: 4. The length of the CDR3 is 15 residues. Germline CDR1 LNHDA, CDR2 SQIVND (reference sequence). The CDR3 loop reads CASSIVAGPYNEQFF. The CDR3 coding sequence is TGTGCCAGTAGTATTGTAGCGGGTCCCTACAATGAGCAGTTCTTC.

CDR3 in DNA: TGTGCCAGCAGCTTTGACAGGTTTGACACCATATATTTT. Translation: CASSFDRFDTIYF. The chain joins TRBV5-8 to TRBJ1-3; a weak D match, TRBD1 (6 bases). CDR1 and CDR2 from the germline V gene are SGHTS and YDEGEE. Deletions cut 2 bases from V and 8 bases from J, with 11 bases between. CDR3 length: 13 amino acids.

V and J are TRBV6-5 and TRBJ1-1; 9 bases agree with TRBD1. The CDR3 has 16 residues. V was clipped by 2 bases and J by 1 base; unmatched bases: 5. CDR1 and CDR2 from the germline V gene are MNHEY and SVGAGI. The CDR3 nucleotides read TGTGCCAGCAGTTACAGGACAGGGGCCCGGAACACTGAAGCTTTCTTT. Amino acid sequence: CASSYRTGARNTEAFF.

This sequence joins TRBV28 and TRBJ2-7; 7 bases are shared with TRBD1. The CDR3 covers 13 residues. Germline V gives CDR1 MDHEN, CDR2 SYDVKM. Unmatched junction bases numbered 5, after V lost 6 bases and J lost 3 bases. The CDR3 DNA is TGTGCCAGCAGATCGGGACAGAGCTACGAGCAGTACTTC. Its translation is CASRSGQSYEQYF.

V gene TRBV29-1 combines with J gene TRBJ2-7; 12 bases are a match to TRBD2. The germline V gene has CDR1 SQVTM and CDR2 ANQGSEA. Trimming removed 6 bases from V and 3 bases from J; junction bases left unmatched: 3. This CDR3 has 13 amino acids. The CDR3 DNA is TGCAGCGTCCAGACTAGCGGGAGCTACGAGCAGTACTTC. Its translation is CSVQTSGSYEQYF.

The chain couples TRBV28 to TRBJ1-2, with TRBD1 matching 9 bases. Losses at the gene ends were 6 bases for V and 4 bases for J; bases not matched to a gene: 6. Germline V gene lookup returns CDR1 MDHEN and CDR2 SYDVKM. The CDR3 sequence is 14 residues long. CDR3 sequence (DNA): TGTGCCAGCAGGACGGGACAGGGCTTCTATGGCTACACCTTC. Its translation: CASRTGQGFYGYTF.